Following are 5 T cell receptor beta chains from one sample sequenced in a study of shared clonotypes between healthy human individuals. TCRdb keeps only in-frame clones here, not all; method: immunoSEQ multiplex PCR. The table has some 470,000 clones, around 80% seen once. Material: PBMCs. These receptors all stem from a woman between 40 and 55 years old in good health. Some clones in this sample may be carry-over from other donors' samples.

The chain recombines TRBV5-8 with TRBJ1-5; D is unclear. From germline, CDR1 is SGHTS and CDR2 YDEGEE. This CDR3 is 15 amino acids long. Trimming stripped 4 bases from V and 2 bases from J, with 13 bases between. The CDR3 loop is CASSPRVRGNQPQHF. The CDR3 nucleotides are TGTGCCAGCAGCCCTAGGGTACGCGGCAATCAGCCCCAGCATTTT.

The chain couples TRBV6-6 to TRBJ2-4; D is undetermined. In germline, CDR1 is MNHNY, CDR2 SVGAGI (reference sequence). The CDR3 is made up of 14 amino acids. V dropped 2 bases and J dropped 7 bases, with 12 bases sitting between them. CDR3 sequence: CASSYTDSRNIQYF. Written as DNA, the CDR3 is TGTGCCAGCAGTTACACTGACTCCCGCAACATTCAGTACTTC.

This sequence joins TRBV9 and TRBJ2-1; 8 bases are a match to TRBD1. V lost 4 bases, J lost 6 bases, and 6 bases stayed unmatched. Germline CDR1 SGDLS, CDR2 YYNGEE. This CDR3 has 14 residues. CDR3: CASSPRDRFNEQFF. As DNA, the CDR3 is TGTGCCAGCAGCCCCCGGGACAGGTTCAATGAGCAGTTCTTC.

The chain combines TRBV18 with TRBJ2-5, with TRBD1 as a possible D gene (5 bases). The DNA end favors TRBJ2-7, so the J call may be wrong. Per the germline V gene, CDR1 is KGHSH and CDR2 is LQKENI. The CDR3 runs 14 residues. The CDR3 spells CASSSPTDPYEQYF. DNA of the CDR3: TGTGCCAGCTCATCGCCGACAGACCCTTACGAGCAGTACTTC.

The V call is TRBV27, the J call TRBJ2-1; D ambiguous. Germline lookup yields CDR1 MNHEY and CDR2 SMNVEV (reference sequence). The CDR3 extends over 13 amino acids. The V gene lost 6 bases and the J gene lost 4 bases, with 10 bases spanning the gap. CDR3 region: CASSLNRYNEQFF. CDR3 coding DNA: TGTGCCAGCAGCCTTAATAGATACAATGAGCAGTTCTTC.